This T cell receptor (beta chain) stems from a study of a mutant IDH1 vaccine in newly diagnosed glioma. Study overall: Either 4-6 weeks after radiotherapy alone or alongside temozolomide, vaccination was begun. Standard pretreatment was either radiotherapy, temozolomide, or, for most, radiochemotherapy with temozolomide.

The trim removed 2 bases at V and 0 bases at J, leaving 4 bases unmatched. There are 15 residues in the CDR3. From germline, CDR1 is GTSNPN and CDR2 SVGIG (reference sequence). Here immunoSEQ multiplex PCR was the method, and the copy in TCRdb shows in-frame clones only, minus some. The sample includes about 43,000 clones, less than 85% seen only once; the top ten take 2% to 2.5%. Points on this clone: What it binds is unknown.

Time point: week 23, last vaccination. Alongside topical imiquimod, each dose of vaccine comprised 300 ug of mutant IDH1 20-mer peptide. The astrocytomas were IDH1-mutant, ATRX-negative, and WHO grade 3 or 4. The receptor was isolated from a woman between 18 and 29 years old with glioma. Some clones in this sample may be carry-over from other donors' samples. Sequenced material: PBMCs, taken from a glioma patient whose treatment included an IDH1 peptide vaccine. The chain joins TRBV30 to TRBJ2-3; 8 positions agree with TRBD2. In DNA form, the CDR3 reads TGTGCCTGGAGTTGGGCTAGCGGGAGCACAGATACGCAGTATTTT. Amino acid sequence: CAWSWASGSTDTQYF.